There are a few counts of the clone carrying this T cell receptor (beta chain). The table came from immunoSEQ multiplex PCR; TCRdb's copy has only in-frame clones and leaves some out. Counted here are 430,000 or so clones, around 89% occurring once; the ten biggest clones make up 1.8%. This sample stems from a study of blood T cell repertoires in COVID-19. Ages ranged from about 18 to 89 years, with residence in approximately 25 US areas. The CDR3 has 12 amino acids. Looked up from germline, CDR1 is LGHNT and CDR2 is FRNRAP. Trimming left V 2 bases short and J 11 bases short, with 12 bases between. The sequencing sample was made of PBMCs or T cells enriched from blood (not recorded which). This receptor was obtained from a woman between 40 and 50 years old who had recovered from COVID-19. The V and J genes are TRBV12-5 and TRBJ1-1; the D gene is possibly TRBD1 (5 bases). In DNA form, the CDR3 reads TGTGCTAGTGGTTTGCCCCAGGGTTGGGCTTTCTTT. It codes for CASGLPQGWAFF.